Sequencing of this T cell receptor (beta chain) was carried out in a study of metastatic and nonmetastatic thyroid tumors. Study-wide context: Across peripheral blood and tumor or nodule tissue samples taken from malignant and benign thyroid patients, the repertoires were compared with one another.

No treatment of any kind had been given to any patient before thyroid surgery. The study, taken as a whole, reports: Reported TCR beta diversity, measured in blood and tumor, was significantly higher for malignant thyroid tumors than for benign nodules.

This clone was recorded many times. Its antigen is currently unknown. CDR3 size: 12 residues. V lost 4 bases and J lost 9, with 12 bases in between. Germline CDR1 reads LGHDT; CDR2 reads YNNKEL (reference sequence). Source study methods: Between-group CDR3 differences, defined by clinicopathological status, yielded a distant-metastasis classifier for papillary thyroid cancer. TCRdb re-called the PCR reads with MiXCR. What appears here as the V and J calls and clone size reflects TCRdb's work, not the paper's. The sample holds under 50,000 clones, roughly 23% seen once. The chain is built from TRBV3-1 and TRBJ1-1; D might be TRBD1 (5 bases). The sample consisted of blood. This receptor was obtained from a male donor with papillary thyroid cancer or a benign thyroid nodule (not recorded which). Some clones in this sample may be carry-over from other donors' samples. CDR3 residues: CASSLEGTKAFF. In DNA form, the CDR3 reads TGTGCCAGCAGCCTGGAGGGGACTAAAGCTTTCTTT.